The 11 T cell receptor beta chains presented below share a single source sample, sequenced in a study of resident and recirculating memory T cells in vitiligo. Sequenced by immunoSEQ multiplex PCR; TCRdb stores in-frame clones only, minus some. Here the sample spans 60,000 to 80,000 clones, 91% being singletons. Sequencing was carried out using blood. The receptors here all came from a male donor with vitiligo.

The table lists this clone with a count of one. V and J are TRBV27 and TRBJ1-1; TRBD1 agrees at 12 bases. The trim removed 5 bases at V and 5 bases at J, leaving 6 bases unmatched. Germline V gene lookup returns CDR1 MNHEY and CDR2 SMNVEV (reference sequence). The length of the CDR3 is 15 residues. CDR3 coding DNA: TGTGCCAGCAGTAGGGACAGGGGGCGGAAGACTGAAGCTTTCTTT. Its translation is CASSRDRGRKTEAFF.

The chain uses TRBV9 and TRBJ2-7, with unresolved D. V lost 3 bases, J lost 5 bases, and 9 bases lay in between. The V gene's germline CDR1 is SGDLS and CDR2 YYNGEE. The CDR3 loop spans 12 amino acids. The CDR3 DNA follows: TGTGCCAGCAGCGCCTCCTCTCACGAGCAGTACTTC. Residues: CASSASSHEQYF.

This clone was detected only a few times. The rearrangement links TRBV9 to TRBJ1-1; D is uncertain. Trimming shortened V by 3 bases and J by 4 bases, and 16 bases separated the two germline ends. The CDR3 has 15 residues. Germline V gene sequence: CDR1 SGDLS, CDR2 YYNGEE. CDR3 loop: CASSAGGLLGTEAFF. CDR3 DNA sequence: TGTGCCAGCAGCGCGGGAGGGCTCCTGGGCACTGAAGCTTTCTTT. The whole variable domain, remainder taken from reference TRBV9 and TRBJ1-1, is DSGVTQTPKHLITATGQRVTLRCSPRSGDLSVYWYQQSLDQGLQFLIQYYNGEERAKGNILERFSAQQFPDLHSELNLSSLELGDSALYFCASSAGGLLGTEAFFGQGTRLTVV.

For the CDR3, the DNA is TGTGCCAGCAGTGGGGACAGGCAGCGAGGCTACACCTTC. Translating gives CASSGDRQRGYTF. V and J are TRBV2 and TRBJ1-2; 8 bases map to TRBD1. Trimming took 4 bases from V and 8 from J; bases not matched to a gene: 6. Looked up from germline, CDR1 is SNHLY and CDR2 is FYNNEI. The CDR3 is 13 amino acids.

The rearrangement links TRBV2 to TRBJ2-7; tentatively, D is TRBD1 (5 bases). Trimming left V 6 bases short and J 3 bases short, with 12 bases between. The germline V gene has CDR1 SNHLY and CDR2 FYNNEI. CDR3 length: 13 residues. The CDR3 DNA reads as TGTGCCAGCAGCTCAGGGTTTTTCTACGAGCAGTACTTC. Its protein is CASSSGFFYEQYF.

The rearrangement joins TRBV5-4 to TRBJ2-1; D not resolved. Germline V CDR1 and CDR2: SGHNT, YYREEE (reference sequence). CDR3 length: 15 amino acids. V was pared by 9 bases and J by 4 bases, with 20 bases between. The CDR3 coding sequence is TGTGCCATGTCGGTGGCGGTGCCCTCTTACAATGAGCAGTTCTTC. Translation: CAMSVAVPSYNEQFF.

The chain uses TRBV5-4 and TRBJ1-2; D is undetermined. The CDR3 is made up of 15 amino acids. Germline V CDR1 and CDR2: SGHNT, YYREEE (reference sequence). V was pared by 0 bases and J by 1 base, with 10 bases between. The CDR3 nucleotides are TGTGCCAGCAGCTTGGCCTCCAGATTTAACTATGGCTACACCTTC. Translated, it gives CASSLASRFNYGYTF. The whole variable domain, remainder taken from reference TRBV5-4 and TRBJ1-2, is ETGVTQSPTHLIKTRGQQVTLRCSSQSGHNTVSWYQQALGQGPQFIFQYYREEENGRGNFPPRFSGLQFPNYSSELNVNALELDDSALYLCASSLASRFNYGYTFGSGTRLTVV.

The chain combines TRBV6-6 with TRBJ1-2; 7 nucleotides align to TRBD1. Per germline, CDR1 MNHNY and CDR2 SVGAGI (reference sequence). The CDR3 is 14 amino acids. The ends lost 5 bases at V and 1 base at J; junction bases unmatched: 4. The CDR3 nucleotides read TGTGCCAGCAGTGACAGGGTTAGTAACTATGGCTACACCTTC. As protein: CASSDRVSNYGYTF.

This clone was counted ten times or more. V gene TRBV11-2 combines with J gene TRBJ2-1; TRBD2 is a possible D gene (6 bases). Trimming removed 5 bases at V and 6 bases at J, with 17 bases between. CDR1 is SGHAT, CDR2 FQNNGV, per germline. CDR3 length: 15 residues. The CDR3 protein is CASSPGAQGGNEQFF. CDR3 in DNA: TGTGCCAGCAGCCCAGGAGCGCAGGGAGGCAATGAGCAGTTCTTC.

This clone was counted between two and nine times. The sample carries other DNA sequences with the same CDR3. This chain joins TRBV6-4 and TRBJ2-3; 12 nucleotides align to TRBD2. Germline lookup yields CDR1 MRHNA and CDR2 SNTAGT. Losses at the gene ends were 4 bases for V and 1 base for J; bases not matched to a gene: 0. The CDR3 contains 15 residues. The CDR3 DNA follows: TGTGCCAGCAGTGGGACTAGCGGGGGCACAGATACGCAGTATTTT. This translates into CASSGTSGGTDTQYF.

The chain joins TRBV4-3 to TRBJ1-3; no definite D call. The germline V gene has CDR1 LGHNA and CDR2 YSLEER. The CDR3 loop spans 15 amino acids. V was clipped by 0 bases and J by 6 bases, with 12 bases between them. The CDR3 coding sequence is TGCGCCAGCAGCCAAGATCATTTCCGGTCAAACACCATATATTTT. Translated, it gives CASSQDHFRSNTIYF.